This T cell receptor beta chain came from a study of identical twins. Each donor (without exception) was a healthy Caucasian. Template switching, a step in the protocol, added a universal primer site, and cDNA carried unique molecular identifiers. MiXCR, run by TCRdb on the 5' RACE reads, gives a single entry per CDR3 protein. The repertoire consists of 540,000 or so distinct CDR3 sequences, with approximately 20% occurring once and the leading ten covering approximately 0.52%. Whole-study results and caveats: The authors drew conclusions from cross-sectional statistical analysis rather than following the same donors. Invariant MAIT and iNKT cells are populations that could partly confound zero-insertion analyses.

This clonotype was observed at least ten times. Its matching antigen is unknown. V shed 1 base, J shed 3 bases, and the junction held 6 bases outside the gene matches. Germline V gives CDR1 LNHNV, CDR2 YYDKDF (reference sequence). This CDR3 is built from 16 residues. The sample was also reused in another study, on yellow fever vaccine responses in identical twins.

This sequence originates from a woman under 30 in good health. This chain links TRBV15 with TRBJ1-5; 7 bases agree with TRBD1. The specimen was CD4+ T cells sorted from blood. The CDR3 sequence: CATSRVRQGINQPQHF. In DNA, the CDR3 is TGTGCCACCAGCAGAGTACGACAGGGAATCAATCAGCCCCAGCATTTT.